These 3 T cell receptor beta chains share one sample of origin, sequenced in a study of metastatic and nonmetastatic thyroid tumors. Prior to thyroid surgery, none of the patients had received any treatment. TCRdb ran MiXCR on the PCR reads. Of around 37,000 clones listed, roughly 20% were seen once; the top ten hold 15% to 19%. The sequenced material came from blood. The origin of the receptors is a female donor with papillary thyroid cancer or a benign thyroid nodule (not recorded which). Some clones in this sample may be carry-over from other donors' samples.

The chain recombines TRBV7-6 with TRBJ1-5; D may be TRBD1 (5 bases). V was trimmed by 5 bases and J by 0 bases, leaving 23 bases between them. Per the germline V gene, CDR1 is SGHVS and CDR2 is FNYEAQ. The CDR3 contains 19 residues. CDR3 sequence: CASSPEWGDYLGSNQPQHF. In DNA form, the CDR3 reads TGTGCCAGCAGCCCCGAATGGGGGGATTATTTAGGTAGCAATCAGCCCCAGCATTTT.

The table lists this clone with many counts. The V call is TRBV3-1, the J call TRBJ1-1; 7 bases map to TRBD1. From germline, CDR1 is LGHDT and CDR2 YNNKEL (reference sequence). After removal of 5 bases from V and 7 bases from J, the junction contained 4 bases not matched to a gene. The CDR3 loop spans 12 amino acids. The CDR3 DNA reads TGTGCCAGCAGCTCGGGACAGCTTGAAGCTTTCTTT. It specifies CASSSGQLEAFF.

CDR3 amino acids: CASSQGTRGGTYEQYF. In DNA form, the CDR3 reads TGCGCCAGCAGCCAAGGGACTAGAGGGGGAACCTACGAGCAGTACTTC. The chain is built from TRBV4-1 and TRBJ2-7; D might be TRBD2 (7 bases). This CDR3 is 16 amino acids long. Trimming took off 1 base at V and 2 bases at J, with 15 bases between the two ends. Germline-derived CDR1 and CDR2 are MGHRA and YSYEKL.